This TCR beta chain was profiled in a study of metastatic and nonmetastatic thyroid tumors (dated by TCRdb to about 2020). Background for the entire study: Repertoires from peripheral blood and from tumor or nodule tissue samples of malignant and benign thyroid patients were compared. What the work shows at the level of the full study, not this receptor alone: In both blood and tumor samples, TCR beta diversity was reported to be significantly higher in malignant tumors than in benign nodules.

V is cut back by 6 bases and J by 6 bases, with 5 bases in the junction unmatched. The cysteine opens and the phenylalanine closes a CDR3 of 12 amino acids. Only the CDR3 part of the read is kept: 36 bases, read in frame from the first base. Before undergoing thyroid surgery, none of the patients had been given any kind of treatment. Using T-cell receptor beta sequencing, the researchers looked back retrospectively at clinical samples from patients, gathered between about 2012 and 2019. Library method: PCR. The sequencer listed for this sample is Illumina HiSeq 4000. The TCR beta-chain CDR3 region of each patient was profiled by high-throughput sequencing. In the paper's pipeline: CDR3 differences across clinicopathological groups were used to build a classifier for discriminating distant-metastatic papillary thyroid cancer patients. The Shannon index was used to measure repertoire diversity, and the Morisita-Horn index was used to measure how similar tumor and blood repertoires were. TCRdb redid the processing of the public reads, applying fastp at Q25 and MiXCR, and retained in-frame beta chains. These V and J calls originate from TCRdb's pipeline instead of the authors' own analysis. The sample table records tens of thousands of clones; less than 25% of these occur just once. 15% of the sample is in the top ten clones.

In regard to this clone: The target of this receptor is not known. No much larger clone exists at a distance of one base, and base qualities are not known.

The specimen sequenced was blood. The sequence is built from TRBV12-3 or TRBV12-4 and TRBJ2-7; TRBD1 fits 7 bases in the junction. The sequence was collected from a female donor with papillary thyroid cancer or a benign thyroid nodule (not recorded which). Some clones in this sample may be carry-over from other donors' samples. This receptor has the CDR3 CASSRQGSEQYF. The DNA reads TGTGCCAGCAGCCGACAGGGTTCCGAGCAGTACTTC.